Here is one T cell receptor (beta chain) with its context. CDR1 is SGHTA and CDR2 is FQGTGA in the germline V gene. Trimming cost V 5 bases and J 4 bases; bases outside gene matches: 9. The CDR3 sequence is 16 residues long. This entry is derived from a study of blood T cell repertoires in COVID-19. Study details: Some COVID-19 samples were acute and others convalescent; all came from the United States, Italy and Spain.

As originally analysed: Estimated nucleated cell counts came from reference gene primer amplification. The data were produced by immunoSEQ multiplex PCR, yet TCRdb's version contains in-frame clones alone and is incomplete. V, J and clone size were drawn from that table, and D and trimming were deduced from the DNA. The profile shows 300,000 to 350,000 clones, approximately 90% of them singletons. Enrollment of patients from Seattle took place during active infection, with longitudinal follow-up. The rearrangement uses TRBV7-3 and TRBJ2-3, with 10 positions matching TRBD2. Sequencing used peripheral blood. This sequence originates from a man aged 30-40 years with COVID-19, enrolled during active disease. In DNA form, the CDR3 reads TGTGCCAGCAGCCGCACTAGCGGGGAAACCCCAGATACGCAGTATTTT. It codes for CASSRTSGETPDTQYF.